This TCR beta chain came from a study of CD4 T cells in relation to SARS-CoV-2 and coronaviruses. Study details: Negative control cultures got HIV-1 Nef peptides or no peptide.

V lost 3 bases and J 4 bases, leaving 9 bases between the germline ends. CDR1 DFQATT and CDR2 SNEGSKA come from the germline V gene (reference sequence). CDR3 size: 12 residues. In the case of this clone: Its cognate antigen is unknown.

Method: immunoSEQ multiplex PCR; TCRdb's copy keeps in-frame clones and lacks some. The sample records just under 20,000 clones, over 75% being singletons. CD4+ T cells from unexposed donors were obtained before the COVID-19 pandemic (2011-2018). The cells were cultured for around ten days before CD4+ T cells were isolated. Cells permitting, SARS-CoV-2 S/N and four cold-coronavirus spikes were tested on unexposed-donor CD4+ T cells. Notes on the study in general: No donor gave both pre-pandemic and post-infection samples. About 65% of donors had memory CD4+ clonotypes crossrecognizing SARS-CoV-2 and common cold coronavirus spike.

The material sequenced was CD4+ T cells from PBMCs, cultured in vitro. This receptor was identified in a human donor in good health. This chain joins TRBV20-1 and TRBJ1-1; D is unclear. The CDR3 reads CSASVGSTEAFF. The CDR3 nucleotides are TGCAGTGCTAGTGTGGGGAGCACTGAAGCTTTCTTT.